This T cell receptor beta chain was identified in a study of blood T cells in healthy people across ages. With a J-beta primer mix and a sample-barcoded 5' primer, a second PCR ran about 6 to 11 cycles. TCRdb independently ran MiXCR on the 5' RACE reads; one entry per CDR3 protein. The sample lists about 1.8 million distinct CDR3 sequences; roughly 50% were seen once. V lost 4 bases and J lost 5; bases outside the gene matches: 12. From germline, CDR1 is MDHEN and CDR2 SYDVKM. The CDR3 has 16 amino acids. Sequencing was carried out using blood. This sequence joins TRBV28 and TRBJ2-3; 7 nucleotides line up with TRBD1. The TCR was taken from a woman in her thirties or forties in good health. CDR3 amino acids: CASSSNVQGYGDTQYF. For the CDR3, the DNA is TGTGCCAGCAGTTCAAACGTACAGGGGTACGGAGATACGCAGTATTTT. Variable domain in full (rest from reference TRBV28 and TRBJ2-3): DVKVTQSSRYLVKRTGEKVFLECVQDMDHENMFWYRQDPGLGLRLIYFSYDVKMKEKGDIPEGYSVSREKKERFSLILESASTNQTSMYLCASSSNVQGYGDTQYFGPGTRLTVL.